This T cell receptor beta chain is drawn from a study of blood T cell repertoires in COVID-19. Across the study: Some COVID-19 samples were acute and others convalescent; all came from the United States, Italy and Spain. In each case, the material was cDNA or gDNA derived from T cells, B-cell-depleted T cells, or PBMCs.

The CDR3 has 16 amino acids. The trim removed 3 bases at V and 0 bases at J, leaving 10 bases unmatched. CDR1 is DFQATT and CDR2 is SNEGSKA in the germline V gene (reference sequence). Original processing methods: Estimated nucleated cell counts came from reference gene primer amplification. Sequencing was performed with immunoSEQ multiplex PCR; in TCRdb, only in-frame clones are kept and a portion is missing. V, J and clone size are taken as reported in that table, and D and trimming were inferred from the DNA itself. The sample lists about 300,000 clones; roughly 87% were seen once. The TCR originated in a man between 18 and 35 years old with active or convalescent COVID-19. The specimen was peripheral blood. This chain connects TRBV20-1 to TRBJ2-7, with 8 bases identical to TRBD2. DNA of the CDR3: TGCAGTGCTAGTGTGGCGGGAGGTTGGAGCTCCTACGAGCAGTACTTC. Amino acid sequence: CSASVAGGWSSYEQYF.